These T cell receptor beta chains were read from a single sample in a study of radiation and T cells in renal cell carcinoma. The data were produced by immunoSEQ multiplex PCR, yet TCRdb's version contains in-frame clones alone and is incomplete. Found here are roughly 21,000 clones, around half of them singletons; the top ten hold about a fifth. Sequenced material: tumor tissue, taken from a patient whose treatment was nephrectomy without radiotherapy. These receptors originate from a human donor with renal cell carcinoma. CDR3s include the opening cysteine and the closing phenylalanine or tryptophan. Each record gives: J gene, D gene, V gene, clone size, CDR3 protein, CDR3 DNA. A D gene is named only where the DNA matches it firmly. Size tells how often a clone was seen (once, few, many) or the class of an expanded clone, and some rows leave it out.

j_call: TRBJ2-2; d_call: -; v_call: TRBV6-5; clone_size: -; cdr3_aa: CASSYLSPPNTGELFF; cdr3_nt: TGTGCCAGCAGTTACTTGAGTCCCCCGAACACCGGGGAGCTGTTTTTT
j_call: TRBJ1-2; d_call: TRBD1; v_call: TRBV2; clone_size: -; cdr3_aa: CARPQGQGYGYTF; cdr3_nt: TGTGCCAGGCCCCAGGGACAGGGCTATGGCTACACCTTC
j_call: TRBJ1-3; d_call: -; v_call: TRBV4-2; clone_size: many; cdr3_aa: CASQQGPGNTIYF; cdr3_nt: TGTGCCAGTCAACAGGGTCCTGGAAACACCATATATTTT
j_call: TRBJ2-6; d_call: -; v_call: TRBV11-3; clone_size: -; cdr3_aa: CASSGDSGANVLTF; cdr3_nt: TGTGCCAGCAGCGGGGACTCTGGGGCCAACGTCCTGACTTTC
j_call: TRBJ2-5; d_call: -; v_call: TRBV25-1; clone_size: -; cdr3_aa: CASSVLGSGRTETQYF; cdr3_nt: TGTGCCAGCAGTGTACTGGGTTCCGGACGAACAGAGACCCAGTACTTC
j_call: TRBJ1-6; d_call: -; v_call: TRBV25-1; clone_size: -; cdr3_aa: CASSEWANSPLHF; cdr3_nt: TGTGCCAGCAGTGAATGGGCCAATTCACCCCTCCACTTT
j_call: TRBJ1-1; d_call: -; v_call: TRBV19; clone_size: -; cdr3_aa: CASTRQGNRRDTEAFF; cdr3_nt: TGTGCCAGTACTAGGCAGGGCAATAGACGGGACACTGAAGCTTTCTTT
j_call: TRBJ1-6; d_call: TRBD1; v_call: TRBV19; clone_size: -; cdr3_aa: CASSTLGTGGISPLHF; cdr3_nt: TGTGCCAGTAGTACCCTCGGGACAGGGGGTATTTCACCCCTCCACTTT
j_call: TRBJ2-2; d_call: TRBD2; v_call: TRBV4-2; clone_size: -; cdr3_aa: CASSQSASGGKNGELFF; cdr3_nt: TGTGCCAGCAGCCAAAGCGCTAGCGGGGGGAAAAACGGGGAGCTGTTTTTT
j_call: TRBJ1-2; d_call: -; v_call: TRBV14; clone_size: medium-sized; cdr3_aa: CASSQAGSFSGYTF; cdr3_nt: TGTGCCAGCAGCCAAGCAGGGAGTTTTTCTGGCTACACCTTC
j_call: TRBJ1-6; d_call: -; v_call: TRBV2; clone_size: -; cdr3_aa: CASSDSVSPLHF; cdr3_nt: TGTGCCAGCAGTGATTCGGTTTCTCCCCTCCACTTT
j_call: TRBJ2-7; d_call: -; v_call: TRBV19; clone_size: -; cdr3_aa: CASSFQGGDEQYF; cdr3_nt: TGTGCCAGTAGTTTCCAGGGGGGCGACGAGCAGTACTTC
j_call: TRBJ2-2; d_call: -; v_call: TRBV30; clone_size: -; cdr3_aa: CAWETRRVKNTGELFF; cdr3_nt: TGTGCCTGGGAGACCAGGAGGGTTAAGAACACCGGGGAGCTGTTTTTT